One and the same sample provided the 2 T cell receptor beta chains below, sequenced in a study of cytomegalovirus exposure and HLA in healthy donors. The primer mix had 60 Vbeta and 13 Jbeta primers. Assay used: immunoSEQ multiplex PCR; TCRdb lists only in-frame clones, some missing. The top ten hold roughly 10% of the sample, which has 120,000 or so clones, about four fifths seen once. Sequencing was done on a sample of PBMCs. The receptors here all came from a woman between 45 and 60 years old in good health and CMV-seropositive.

The chain uses TRBV18 and TRBJ2-7, with TRBD2 identical over 7 bases. With V trimmed by 1 base and J by 5 bases, 5 bases remained unmatched. The CDR3 length is 14 residues. CDR1 is KGHSH and CDR2 is LQKENI in the germline V gene. CDR3 region: CASSPREGGHEQYF. The CDR3 DNA is TGTGCCAGCTCACCACGGGAGGGAGGGCACGAGCAGTACTTC.

The chain uses TRBV7-9 and TRBJ2-5, with TRBD2 identical over 7 bases. CDR3 length: 14 amino acids. The junction had 8 bases not matched to a gene; V was cut back by 5 bases and J by 5 bases. Germline CDR1 is SEHNR and CDR2 is FQNEAQ (reference sequence). In DNA form, the CDR3 reads TGTGCCAGCAGCAAAGGCCAGGGAGGGGAGACCCAGTACTTC. Its protein is CASSKGQGGETQYF.